This T cell receptor beta chain stems from a study of monozygotic twins with inflammatory bowel disease. Researchers collected around 2.5 ml of blood per donor. Eight separate reactions per sample yielded the cDNA. TCRdb reprocessed the 5' RACE reads and keeps a single row for each CDR3 protein, giving no DNA. This specimen shows about 300,000 distinct CDR3 sequences; the ten leading clones hold 5.6%. There are 15 residues in the CDR3. In germline, CDR1 is WSHSY, CDR2 SAAADI. The V and J genes are TRBV10-2 and TRBJ2-4; TCRdb's D call, TRBD1, is unchecked because there is no DNA. The material sequenced was blood. The TCR originated in a human donor with ulcerative colitis or Crohn's disease, or a healthy co-twin of an affected twin (not recorded which). This CDR3 is CASSYGQLAKNIQYF.